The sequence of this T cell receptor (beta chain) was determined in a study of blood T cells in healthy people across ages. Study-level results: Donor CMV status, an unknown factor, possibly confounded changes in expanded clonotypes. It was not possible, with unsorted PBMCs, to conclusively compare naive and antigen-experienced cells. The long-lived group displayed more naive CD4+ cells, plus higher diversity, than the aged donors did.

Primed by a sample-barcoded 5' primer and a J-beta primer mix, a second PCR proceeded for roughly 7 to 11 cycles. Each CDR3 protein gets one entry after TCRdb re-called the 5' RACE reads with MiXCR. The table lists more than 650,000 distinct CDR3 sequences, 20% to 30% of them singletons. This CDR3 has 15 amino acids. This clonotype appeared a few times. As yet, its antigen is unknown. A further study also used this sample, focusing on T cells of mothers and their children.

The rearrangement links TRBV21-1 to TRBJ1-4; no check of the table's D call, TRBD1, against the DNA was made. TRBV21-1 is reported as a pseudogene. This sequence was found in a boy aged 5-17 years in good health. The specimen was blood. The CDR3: CASSPGRQPNEKLFF. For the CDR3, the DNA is TGTGCCAGCAGCCCAGGGAGACAACCTAATGAAAAACTGTTTTTT.